These 11 T cell receptor beta chains originate from one sample sequenced in a study of cytomegalovirus exposure and HLA in healthy donors. PCR employed 60 Vbeta and 13 Jbeta primers. Generated by immunoSEQ multiplex PCR, the TCRdb table keeps only in-frame clones and is missing some. The sample lists about 130,000 clones, just over 75% seen once, with roughly 1.8% in the top ten. What was sequenced was PBMCs. The receptors were sampled from a woman aged 50 to 60 in good health and CMV-seronegative.

The chain employs TRBV27 and TRBJ2-5; a possible D gene is TRBD1 (5 bases). TRBJ2-7 explains the end of the DNA better; the J call may be wrong. This CDR3 is 13 amino acids long. CDR1 MNHEY and CDR2 SMNVEV come from the germline V gene (reference sequence). This chain's CDR3 is CASSRQRPYEQYF. The CDR3 nucleotides are TGTGCCAGCAGTCGACAGAGACCGTACGAGCAGTACTTC.

J is TRBJ2-7 and V is TRBV11-3; 7 nucleotides line up with TRBD1. CDR3 length: 13 amino acids. Germline values: CDR1 SGHNT, CDR2 YENEEA. Unmatched junction bases numbered 5, after V lost 5 bases and J lost 4 bases. CDR3 nucleotide sequence: TGTGCCAGCAGCCGAGGGGGACAGTACGAGCAGTACTTC. This gives the protein CASSRGGQYEQYF.

J is TRBJ1-2 and V is TRBV29-1, with D possibly TRBD1 on 6 matching bases. Trimming pared 4 bases from V and 10 bases from J, leaving 13 bases between. There are 11 residues in the CDR3. Germline CDR1 and CDR2: SQVTM and ANQGSEA. This CDR3 reads CSVGSGTPYTF. The CDR3 DNA reads TGCAGCGTTGGCTCCGGGACACCCTACACCTTC.

This clone came up a few times. The chain is built from TRBV7-2 and TRBJ1-4; 8 bases are shared with TRBD1. Per germline, CDR1 SGHTA and CDR2 FQGNSA. This CDR3 spans 15 amino acids. Trimming took 4 bases from V and 7 from J; bases not matched to a gene: 8. This chain's CDR3 is CASSSPTGGREKLFF. The CDR3 region has the DNA TGTGCCAGCAGCTCACCCACAGGGGGACGTGAAAAACTGTTTTTT.

This clone was observed a handful of times. The chain employs TRBV7-9 and TRBJ1-3; D is unclear. V dropped 5 bases and J dropped 0 bases, with 5 bases sitting between them. Germline V gene sequence: CDR1 SEHNR, CDR2 FQNEAQ (reference sequence). CDR3 length: 13 amino acids. The CDR3 reads CASSGISGNTIYF. CDR3 in DNA: TGTGCCAGCAGCGGCATCTCTGGAAACACCATATATTTT.

This clone is a singleton in its sample. J is TRBJ2-1 and V is TRBV5-4; 10 bases are a match to TRBD2. Trimming removed 4 bases from V and 0 bases from J; junction bases left unmatched: 4. CDR3 length: 16 amino acids. Per germline, CDR1 SGHNT and CDR2 YYREEE (reference sequence). CDR3 in amino acids: CASSRSSGSSYNEQFF. The CDR3 DNA reads as TGTGCCAGCAGCAGGTCTAGCGGGAGCTCCTACAATGAGCAGTTCTTC.

This clone has only one observation. The chain combines TRBV7-3 with TRBJ2-2; no clear D. CDR1 and CDR2 (germline): SGHTA, FQGTGA. There are 14 residues in the CDR3. Trimming took 2 bases from V and 1 from J, leaving 5 bases between them. The CDR3 reads CASSLHGNTGELFF. CDR3 DNA: TGTGCCAGCAGCTTACACGGGAACACCGGGGAGCTGTTTTTT.

The CDR3 region has the DNA TGTGCCAGTAGTATCGGAGGGACAGTGAAGATCTATGGCTACACCTTC. Protein: CASSIGGTVKIYGYTF. The chain joins TRBV19 to TRBJ1-2, with TRBD1 matching over 7 bases. Germline V gene data show CDR1 as LNHDA and CDR2 as SQIVND (reference sequence). The ends lost 3 bases at V and 4 bases at J; junction bases unmatched: 11. This CDR3 region has 16 residues. The full variable domain, with the rest looked up from reference TRBV19 and TRBJ1-2, is DGGITQSPKYLFRKEGQNVTLSCEQNLNHDAMYWYRQDPGQGLRLIYYSQIVNDFQKGDIAEGYSVSREKKESFPLTVTSAQKNPTAFYLCASSIGGTVKIYGYTFGSGTRLTVV.

The chain joins TRBV19 to TRBJ1-6; D is perhaps TRBD1 (6 bases). V lost 6 bases and J 10 bases, leaving 13 bases between the germline ends. The CDR3 covers 13 residues. From germline, CDR1 is LNHDA and CDR2 SQIVND (reference sequence). The CDR3 region is CASSATGGSPLHF. The DNA of the CDR3 is TGTGCCAGTAGCGCGACAGGAGGATCACCCCTCCACTTT.

The chain has TRBV9 and TRBJ2-2; no firm D call. Trimming left V 0 bases short and J 2 bases short, with 5 bases between. Looked up from germline, CDR1 is SGDLS and CDR2 is YYNGEE. The CDR3 sequence is 14 residues long. DNA for the CDR3: TGTGCCAGCAGCGTAGTTAGAAACACCGGGGAGCTGTTTTTT. It encodes CASSVVRNTGELFF.

The chain couples TRBV6-5 to TRBJ1-5; 8 nucleotides line up with TRBD1. This CDR3 has 16 amino acids. The V and J ends lost 1 base and 3 bases, in that order; junction bases with no gene match: 5. The germline CDR1 and CDR2 sequences are MNHEY and SVGAGI. The DNA for the CDR3 is TGTGCCAGCAGTTACTACGGGACAGGCCTCAATCAGCCCCAGCATTTT. The encoded protein is CASSYYGTGLNQPQHF.